The clone carrying this TCR beta chain was recorded at least ten times. Genomic DNA templated the TCR beta VDJ and CDR3 profiling. TCRdb used MiXCR to reprocess the reads, holding one entry per CDR3 protein. The sample has 75,000 to 100,000 distinct CDR3 sequences, around two thirds seen once; the top ten hold 65%. V was pared by 6 bases and J by 0 bases, with 12 bases between. Germline values: CDR1 MNHNS, CDR2 SASEGT. This CDR3 is built from 15 residues. Sequencing was done on patients that had shown CD8+CD57+ cell expansion by flow cytometry. This sample is part of a study of CD8+CD57+ T cells in acquired aplastic anemia.

Input material: sorted CD4+, CD8+, or CD8+CD57+ T cells (not recorded which) from PBMCs. This receptor was taken from a human donor with aplastic anemia. The genes are TRBV6-1 and TRBJ1-5; a possible D gene is TRBD1 (5 bases). The CDR3 loop reads CASRRGFGSNQPQHF. The CDR3, as DNA: TGTGCCAGCAGGCGGGGGTTCGGTAGCAATCAGCCCCAGCATTTT.